The present T cell receptor (beta chain) was sequenced within a study of shared clonotypes between healthy human individuals. Only Caucasian adults living in Nashville, Tennessee made up the donor group. Findings and limits, study-wide: The genetic and exposure-history diversity represented was limited by few donors. In general, naive subsets displayed greater estimated richness than memory subsets did.

Notes on this clone: What it binds is unknown.

CDR3 length: 15 amino acids. V was pared by 3 bases and J by 7 bases, with 6 bases of the junction left unmatched. Germline V CDR1 and CDR2: MGHRA, YSYEKL. Each cell subset's genomic DNA was divided evenly among several immunoSEQ plates. Only in-frame clones appear in the TCRdb table, and some are missing; sequencing was by immunoSEQ multiplex PCR. The sample comprises about a million clones, around four fifths of which are singletons, and roughly 1.4% rests with the top ten. The receptor comes from a man between 18 and 35 years old in good health. Sequenced material: memory CD4+ T cells sorted from blood. This sample's subset: CD45RA-negative fraction. The rearrangement links TRBV4-1 to TRBJ1-6, with 7 positions matching TRBD1. In DNA form, the CDR3 reads TGCGCCAGCAGCCACCCAGACAGGGACAATTCACCCCTCCACTTT. Protein: CASSHPDRDNSPLHF.